What follows is one TCR beta chain and its context. The data were obtained in a study of T cell changes during pregnancy in multiple sclerosis. Only in-frame clones appear in the TCRdb table, and some are missing; sequencing was by immunoSEQ multiplex PCR. The data contain about 32,000 clones, about nine tenths of them singletons. Sequenced here: CD8+ T cells from peripheral blood mononuclear cells, sampled in the third trimester of pregnancy. This receptor was obtained from a female donor with multiple sclerosis, enrolled in a pregnancy study.

CDR3 sequence (DNA): TGTGCCAGCAGCTTAACCGGGAGTGGGGCCAACGTCCTGACTTTC. Translating gives CASSLTGSGANVLTF. V and J are TRBV7-3 and TRBJ2-6, with a weak D call TRBD2 (6 bases). V gave up 0 bases and J gave up 3 bases, with 6 bases separating them. Germline lookup yields CDR1 SGHTA and CDR2 FQGTGA. The CDR3 extends over 15 amino acids.